The 27 T cell receptor beta chains presented below share a single source sample, sequenced in a study of T cell responses to AZD1222 COVID-19 vaccine. Only in-frame clones appear in the TCRdb table, and some are missing; sequencing was by immunoSEQ multiplex PCR. The sample includes approximately 110,000 clones, around nine tenths of them seen just once. The input for sequencing was peripheral blood, taken on day 0 of AZD1222 vaccination. The source of these receptors is an adult in good health.

The chain recombines TRBV11-3 with TRBJ2-1, with D maybe TRBD2 (6 bases). The CDR3 loop spans 14 amino acids. Trimming took 2 bases from V and 2 from J, leaving 7 bases between them. The germline V gene has CDR1 SGHNT and CDR2 YENEEA. The CDR3 here is CASSLRGTYNEQFF. In nucleotides, the CDR3 is TGTGCCAGCAGCTTACGGGGGACCTACAATGAGCAGTTCTTC.

The V and J genes are TRBV9 and TRBJ2-3; 8 bases match TRBD1. From germline, CDR1 is SGDLS and CDR2 YYNGEE. The CDR3 consists of 15 residues. After removal of 2 bases from V and 2 bases from J, the junction contained 4 bases not matched to a gene. CDR3 in amino acids: CASSVTGAFTDTQYF. Here the CDR3 DNA reads TGTGCCAGCAGCGTGACAGGGGCCTTCACAGATACGCAGTATTTT.

The V and J genes are TRBV7-8 and TRBJ2-7; 8 nucleotides match TRBD1. Per germline, CDR1 SGHVS and CDR2 FQNEAQ. Unmatched junction bases numbered 6, after V lost 5 bases and J lost 3 bases. The length of the CDR3 is 14 residues. This chain's CDR3 is CASSEDRVIYEQYF. In DNA, the CDR3 is TGTGCCAGCAGCGAGGACAGGGTCATCTACGAGCAGTACTTC.

The rearrangement links TRBV15 to TRBJ1-2; no reliable D call. The CDR3 spans 13 residues. Germline V gene data show CDR1 as LNHNV and CDR2 as YYDKDF (reference sequence). The germline V and J ends were trimmed by 3 bases and 4 bases, with 9 bases remaining between them. CDR3 sequence reads: CATSSPDGYGYTF. Written as DNA, the CDR3 is TGTGCCACCAGCAGCCCGGACGGCTATGGCTACACCTTC.

This clone was picked up a small number of times. This chain connects TRBV5-1 to TRBJ1-4; the D gene is possibly TRBD1 (5 bases). CDR1 and CDR2 (germline): SGHRS, YFSETQ. Deletions cut 4 bases from V and 2 bases from J, with 12 bases between. This CDR3 comprises 15 residues. The CDR3 reads CASSRGDFTNEKLFF. The CDR3 DNA reads as TGCGCCAGCAGCCGGGGGGATTTCACTAATGAAAAACTGTTTTTT.

The rearrangement links TRBV9 to TRBJ1-4; D not resolved. V lost 4 bases and J 3 bases, leaving 7 bases between the germline ends. Per germline, CDR1 SGDLS and CDR2 YYNGEE. The CDR3 extends over 13 amino acids. The CDR3 DNA reads TGTGCCAGCAGCTCTGATGCTAATGAAAAACTGTTTTTT. Translated: CASSSDANEKLFF.

CDR3 DNA sequence: TGTGCCAGCAGCAAGAGGACTAGCGGGACGCCCAAGGGTTGGGAGCAGTACGTC. This encodes CASSKRTSGTPKGWEQYV. The rearrangement links TRBV21-1 to TRBJ2-7; no DNA check was done on the table's D call, TRBD2. TRBV21-1 counts as a pseudogene. CDR3 length: 18 amino acids.

The gene calls are TRBV19 and TRBJ1-5; D is ambiguous. V lost 3 bases and J lost 9, with 12 bases in between. There are 13 residues in the CDR3. CDR1 LNHDA and CDR2 SQIVND come from the germline V gene (reference sequence). The CDR3 protein is CASSMDLSMPQHF. The CDR3 coding sequence is TGTGCCAGTAGTATGGACCTCAGTATGCCCCAGCATTTT.

V and J are TRBV9 and TRBJ1-5; D gene ambiguous. CDR3 length: 13 residues. CDR1 and CDR2 from the germline V gene are SGDLS and YYNGEE. V lost 0 bases and J 5 bases, leaving 6 bases between the germline ends. CDR3: CASSVGVDQPQHF. CDR3 DNA: TGTGCCAGCAGCGTAGGCGTCGATCAGCCCCAGCATTTT.

CDR3 loop: CASTGGWRDGYTF. CDR3 DNA sequence: TGTGCCAGCACAGGGGGATGGCGGGATGGCTACACCTTC. This chain links TRBV19 with TRBJ1-2; 8 bases agree with TRBD1. CDR1 is LNHDA and CDR2 is SQIVND in the germline V gene (reference sequence). V lost 9 bases and J lost 6; bases outside the gene matches: 9. The CDR3 loop spans 13 amino acids.

This chain joins TRBV19 and TRBJ1-4; the match to TRBD1 covers 10 bases. Germline loops: CDR1 LNHDA, CDR2 SQIVND (reference sequence). V dropped 3 bases and J dropped 7; count of bases not matched to a gene: 2. The length of the CDR3 is 14 residues. The CDR3 region is CASSMGDRGEKLFF. Here the CDR3 DNA reads TGTGCCAGTAGTATGGGGGACAGGGGTGAAAAACTGTTTTTT.

This sequence joins TRBV19 and TRBJ1-5; TRBD1 aligns across 8 bases. The CDR3 sequence is 14 residues long. The V gene end was trimmed by 2 bases and the J gene end by 7 bases; junction bases not matched to a gene: 4. CDR1 is LNHDA and CDR2 is SQIVND in the germline V gene (reference sequence). The CDR3 DNA sequence: TGTGCCAGTAGTATATGGACAGGGAACCAGCCCCAGCATTTT. It translates to CASSIWTGNQPQHF.

V is TRBV2 and J is TRBJ2-5; 9 bases are shared with TRBD2. Germline loops: CDR1 SNHLY, CDR2 FYNNEI. This CDR3 is built from 16 residues. With 6 bases clipped from V and 5 bases from J, the junction kept 13 bases outside the gene matches. CDR3 region: CASRGGGAGTRETQYF. The CDR3 DNA reads TGTGCCAGCAGAGGCGGGGGGGCGGGAACGAGGGAGACCCAGTACTTC.

This sequence joins TRBV19 and TRBJ1-4, with TRBD1 identical over 8 bases. Germline V CDR1 and CDR2: LNHDA, SQIVND (reference sequence). There are 14 residues in the CDR3. J lost 6 bases, V lost 6 bases, and 6 bases had no gene match. CDR3 bases: TGTGCCAGTAGGATAACAGGGGGGGATGAAAAACTGTTTTTT. This gives the protein CASRITGGDEKLFF.

This chain uses TRBV4-2 with TRBJ1-1, with D possibly being TRBD1 (6 bases). V was clipped by 5 bases and J by 1 base, with 17 bases between them. The CDR3 consists of 16 residues. Per germline, CDR1 LGHNA and CDR2 YNFKEQ. The CDR3 protein is CASSEVRGRGNTEAFF. CDR3 coding DNA: TGTGCCAGCAGCGAGGTCCGGGGCAGGGGGAACACTGAAGCTTTCTTT.

This chain connects TRBV2 to TRBJ1-4; perhaps TRBD1 as D (5 bases). Germline V gene lookup returns CDR1 SNHLY and CDR2 FYNNEI. The V end lost 4 bases, the J end lost 8 bases, and 17 bases lay between the germline ends. The CDR3 loop spans 15 amino acids. As DNA, the CDR3 is TGTGCCAGCAGTGTGGGGGACCTACCTGACGAAAAACTGTTTTTT. Its translation is CASSVGDLPDEKLFF.

This clone was counted a single time. CDR3 protein: CASSLRAGGPADTQYF. CDR3 nucleotides: TGTGCCAGCAGCTTACGAGCGGGGGGGCCGGCCGATACGCAGTATTTT. V is TRBV7-9 and J is TRBJ2-3; TRBD2 matches 10 bases. V was pared by 2 bases and J by 6 bases, with 8 bases of the junction left unmatched. The CDR3 loop spans 16 amino acids. The germline CDR1 and CDR2 sequences are SEHNR and FQNEAQ (reference sequence).

This chain joins TRBV27 and TRBJ1-2, with TRBD1 identical over 7 bases. Unmatched junction bases numbered 6, after V lost 3 bases and J lost 5 bases. The CDR3 runs 14 residues. Per germline, CDR1 MNHEY and CDR2 SMNVEV (reference sequence). The CDR3 DNA follows: TGTGCCAGCAGTTTGGTCAGGGGGGGATATGGCTACACCTTC. This encodes CASSLVRGGYGYTF.

The rearrangement uses TRBV2 and TRBJ1-5, with unresolved D. The CDR3 spans 14 residues. CDR1 SNHLY and CDR2 FYNNEI come from the germline V gene. The V gene lost 4 bases and the J gene lost 5 bases, with 12 bases spanning the gap. CDR3 DNA sequence: TGTGCCAGCAGTGTCCACGAGGGATATCAGCCCCAGCATTTT. It encodes CASSVHEGYQPQHF.

V usage is TRBV5-5 and J usage is TRBJ2-7; 11 bases align to TRBD1. The CDR3 runs 17 residues. Losses at the gene ends were 4 bases for V and 3 bases for J; bases not matched to a gene: 12. Per the germline V gene, CDR1 is SGHKS and CDR2 is YYEKEE (reference sequence). Here the CDR3 DNA reads TGTGCCAGCAGCCCTGGACAGGGGGCTCGCGGGGGCTACGAGCAGTACTTC. It specifies CASSPGQGARGGYEQYF.

A single count supports this clone. This rearrangement joins TRBV7-3 to TRBJ2-1; maybe TRBD1 (6 bases). With 5 bases removed from V and 2 bases from J, the gap between germline ends came to 13 bases. Germline lookup yields CDR1 SGHTA and CDR2 FQGTGA. The CDR3 has 15 residues. CDR3 region: CASSPTGFPYNEQFF. DNA for the CDR3: TGTGCCAGCAGCCCGACAGGTTTTCCCTACAATGAGCAGTTCTTC. Looking up the rest from reference TRBV7-3 and TRBJ2-1 gives the full variable domain: GAGVSQTPSNKVTEKGKYVELRCDPISGHTALYWYRQSLGQGPEFLIYFQGTGAADDSGLPNDRFFAVRPEGSVSTLKIQRTERGDSAVYLCASSPTGFPYNEQFFGPGTRLTVL.

The gene calls are TRBV28 and TRBJ1-5, with 7 bases lining up with TRBD1. CDR1 MDHEN and CDR2 SYDVKM come from the germline V gene. The CDR3 contains 18 residues. V trimming: 3 bases; J trimming: 0 bases; junction bases outside the gene matches: 11. For the CDR3, the DNA is TGTGCCAGCAGTTTCTCAGGGGGTGACCTTTATAGCAATCAGCCCCAGCATTTT. This gives the protein CASSFSGGDLYSNQPQHF.

The V gene is TRBV19, the J gene TRBJ1-6, with 7 nucleotides matching TRBD1. This CDR3 comprises 16 residues. The germline V gene encodes CDR1 LNHDA and CDR2 SQIVND (reference sequence). V was pared by 5 bases and J by 2 bases, with 6 bases of the junction left unmatched. The CDR3, as DNA: TGTGCCAGTAGTGCCACAGGGGAACCCTATAATTCACCCCTCCACTTT. Translation: CASSATGEPYNSPLHF.

The gene calls are TRBV7-9 and TRBJ1-1; no definite D call. Germline V lookup: CDR1 SEHNR, CDR2 FQNEAQ (reference sequence). The CDR3 length is 16 residues. V was cut by 4 bases and J by 1 base, with 16 bases left in between. The CDR3, as DNA: TGTGCCAGCAGCTACCCCACGGGGATCTCGAACACTGAAGCTTTCTTT. Amino acids: CASSYPTGISNTEAFF.

The chain uses TRBV3-1 (or the pseudogene TRBV3-2) and TRBJ1-3; 9 positions agree with TRBD1. Germline assignment: CDR1 LGHDT and CDR2 YNNKEL (reference sequence). The CDR3 spans 19 residues. With 5 bases clipped from V and 2 bases from J, the junction kept 16 bases outside the gene matches. CDR3 bases: TGTGCCAGCAGCTTCCCCGGGACAGGGTCCTACTCCCCTGGAAACACCATATATTTT. Encoded protein: CASSFPGTGSYSPGNTIYF.

The chain carries TRBV5-4 and TRBJ2-3; 9 bases are a match to TRBD1. The CDR3 loop spans 13 amino acids. CDR1 is SGHNT and CDR2 is YYREEE in the germline V gene (reference sequence). Trimming took 4 bases from V and 5 from J; bases not matched to a gene: 2. CDR3 sequence: CASSRDREDTQYF. The CDR3 nucleotides are TGTGCCAGCAGCCGGGACAGGGAAGATACGCAGTATTTT.

The chain combines TRBV6-4 with TRBJ2-1; D is possibly TRBD2 (5 bases). Germline V gene lookup returns CDR1 MRHNA and CDR2 SNTAGT. The CDR3 loop spans 11 amino acids. V lost 3 bases and J lost 9, with 6 bases in between. In nucleotides, the CDR3 is TGTGCCAGCAGTGAAGGGAGTGAGCAGTTCTTC. Translated, it gives CASSEGSEQFF.